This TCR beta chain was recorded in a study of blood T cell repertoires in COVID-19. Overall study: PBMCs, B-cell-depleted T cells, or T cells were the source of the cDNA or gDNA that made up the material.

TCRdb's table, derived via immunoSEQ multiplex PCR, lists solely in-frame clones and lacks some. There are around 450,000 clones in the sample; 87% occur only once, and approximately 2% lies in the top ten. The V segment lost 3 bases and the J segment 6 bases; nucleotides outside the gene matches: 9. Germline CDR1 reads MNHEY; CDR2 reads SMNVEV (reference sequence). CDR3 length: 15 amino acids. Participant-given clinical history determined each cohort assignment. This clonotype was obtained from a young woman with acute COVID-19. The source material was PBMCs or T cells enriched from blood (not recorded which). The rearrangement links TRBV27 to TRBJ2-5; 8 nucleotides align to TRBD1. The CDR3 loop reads CASSFSGGLAKTQYF. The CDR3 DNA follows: TGTGCCAGCAGTTTTTCAGGGGGCCTGGCGAAGACCCAGTACTTC.